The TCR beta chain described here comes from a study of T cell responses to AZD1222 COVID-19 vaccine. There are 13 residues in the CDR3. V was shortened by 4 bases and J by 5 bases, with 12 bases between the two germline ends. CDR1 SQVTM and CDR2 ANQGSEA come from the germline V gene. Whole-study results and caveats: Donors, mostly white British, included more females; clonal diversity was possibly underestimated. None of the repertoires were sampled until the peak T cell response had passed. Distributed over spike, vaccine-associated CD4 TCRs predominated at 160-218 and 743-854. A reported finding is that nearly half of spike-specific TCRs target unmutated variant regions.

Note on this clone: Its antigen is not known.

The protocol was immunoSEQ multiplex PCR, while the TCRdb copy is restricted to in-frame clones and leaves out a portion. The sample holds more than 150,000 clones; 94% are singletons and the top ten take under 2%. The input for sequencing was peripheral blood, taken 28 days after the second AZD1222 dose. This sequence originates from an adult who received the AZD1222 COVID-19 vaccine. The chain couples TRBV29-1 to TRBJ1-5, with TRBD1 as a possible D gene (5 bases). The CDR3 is CSVGGRGDQPQHF. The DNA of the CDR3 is TGCAGCGTTGGGGGACGGGGGGATCAGCCCCAGCATTTT.